The next 21 T cell receptor beta chains were all read from a single sample in a study of OX40 agonist ivuxolimab in advanced cancers. Clones were read by immunoSEQ multiplex PCR, and TCRdb kept only the in-frame ones, dropping some. The sample has over 45,000 clones, roughly three quarters seen once. The source was CD4+ or CD8+ T cells sorted from blood, collected in a trial of the OX40 agonist ivuxolimab. All receptors derive from an adult with an advanced solid tumor such as melanoma, head and neck, liver or kidney cancer.

V gene TRBV5-6 combines with J gene TRBJ2-3; D is tentatively TRBD1 or TRBD2 (6 bases each). V shed 3 bases and J shed 6 bases, with 23 bases lying between them. This CDR3 is built from 17 residues. Per the germline V gene, CDR1 is SGHDT and CDR2 is YYEEEE. The CDR3 DNA follows: TGTGCCAGCAGCTGGGGGGCCTCATTGCGACGAATGGATACGCAGTATTTT. Amino acids: CASSWGASLRRMDTQYF.

The chain combines TRBV18 with TRBJ1-1, with TRBD1 as a possible D gene (5 bases). Trimming pared 4 bases from V and 5 bases from J, leaving 11 bases between. The germline gives CDR1 KGHSH, CDR2 LQKENI. This CDR3 has 13 residues. The chain's CDR3 is CASSRGPGTEAFF. The CDR3 nucleotides read TGTGCCAGCTCACGGGGCCCCGGAACTGAAGCTTTCTTT.

This clone occurred a few times. The CDR3 DNA is TGTGCCAGCAGCGTAGTGGGGGATACGCAGTATTTT. Encoded protein: CASSVVGDTQYF. The V call is TRBV9, the J call TRBJ2-3; D remains unclear. Per the germline V gene, CDR1 is SGDLS and CDR2 is YYNGEE. The V and J ends lost 0 bases and 6 bases respectively, with 5 bases between them. This CDR3 has 12 residues.

The chain combines TRBV18 with TRBJ1-5; the D is unclear. The CDR3 runs 14 residues. V shed 1 base and J shed 4 bases, with 8 bases lying between them. Germline CDR1 and CDR2: KGHSH and LQKENI. CDR3 nucleotides: TGTGCCAGCTCACCACAGGGAGATAATCAGCCCCAGCATTTT. As protein: CASSPQGDNQPQHF. The full variable domain, with the rest looked up from reference TRBV18 and TRBJ1-5, is NAGVMQNPRHLVRRRGQEARLRCSPMKGHSHVYWYRQLPEEGLKFMVYLQKENIIDESGMPKERFSAEFPKEGPSILRIQQVVRGDSAAYFCASSPQGDNQPQHFGDGTRLSIL.

This clone is deemed medium-sized. This rearrangement joins TRBV11-1 to TRBJ2-7; 10 bases are shared with TRBD2. The CDR3 spans 17 residues. V gave up 2 bases and J gave up 0 bases; unmatched junction bases: 7. The germline V gene has CDR1 SGHAT and CDR2 FQDESV (reference sequence). CDR3 nucleotides: TGTGCCAGCAGCTTATATAGCGGGGGGTCCTCCTCCTACGAGCAGTACTTC. This sequence encodes CASSLYSGGSSSYEQYF.

V is TRBV5-1 and J is TRBJ1-2, with 8 bases that match TRBD1. V trimming: 0 bases; J trimming: 8 bases; junction bases outside the gene matches: 12. Germline V gene sequence: CDR1 SGHRS, CDR2 YFSETQ. The CDR3 runs to 16 residues. The CDR3, as DNA: TGCGCCAGCAGCTTGGTGGCAGCCCAGGGGGCATCCGGCTACACCTTC. It specifies CASSLVAAQGASGYTF.

The J gene is TRBJ2-5, the V gene TRBV7-8; 7 nucleotides match TRBD1. This CDR3 is 12 amino acids long. CDR1 and CDR2 (germline): SGHVS, FQNEAQ. V lost 4 bases, J lost 10 bases, and 6 bases stayed unmatched. CDR3 nucleotide sequence: TGTGCCAGCAGCTCAACGACAGGGAACCAGTACTTC. Protein sequence: CASSSTTGNQYF.

The V and J genes are TRBV4-1 and TRBJ2-5; TRBD2 aligns across 10 bases. V lost 0 bases, J lost 7 bases, and 8 bases stayed unmatched. This CDR3 comprises 16 residues. Germline-derived CDR1 and CDR2 are MGHRA and YSYEKL. CDR3 loop: CASSQEYSGGAGTQYF. CDR3 sequence (DNA): TGCGCCAGCAGCCAAGAGTACAGCGGGGGGGCCGGGACCCAGTACTTC.

The V gene is TRBV2, the J gene TRBJ1-5; D is undetermined. Germline V gives CDR1 SNHLY, CDR2 FYNNEI. V was pared by 3 bases and J by 4 bases, with 7 bases between. CDR3 length: 13 amino acids. The CDR3 coding sequence is TGTGCCAGCAGTGAGAACAGAAATCAGCCCCAGCATTTT. Protein: CASSENRNQPQHF.

This clone has only a few counts. CDR3 amino acids: CASRGVGNEKLFF. In DNA form, the CDR3 reads TGTGCCAGTCGGGGGGTTGGTAATGAAAAACTGTTTTTT. This sequence joins TRBV10-3 and TRBJ1-4; possible D gene TRBD1, 5 bases. This CDR3 has 13 residues. The V and J ends lost 10 bases and 4 bases respectively, with 13 bases between them. The germline V gene has CDR1 ENHRY and CDR2 SYGVKD.

The chain recombines TRBV29-1 with TRBJ2-1, with 8 bases fitting TRBD1. CDR3 length: 14 amino acids. The germline V gene has CDR1 SQVTM and CDR2 ANQGSEA. V lost 6 bases, J lost 1 base, and 5 bases stayed unmatched. The CDR3 region has the DNA TGCAGCGTCCTCGGACAGGGATCCTACAATGAGCAGTTCTTC. Translating it yields CSVLGQGSYNEQFF.

The CDR3 nucleotides are TGTGCCAGCAGCAAAGGAACTAGCGGGGGTGGCACAGATACGCAGTATTTT. Translation: CASSKGTSGGGTDTQYF. The V and J genes are TRBV21-1 and TRBJ2-3; the listed D gene, TRBD2, was not tested against the DNA. TRBV21-1 constitutes a pseudogene. The CDR3 totals 17 residues.

V is TRBV2 and J is TRBJ2-2, with D unresolved. V lost 8 bases, J lost 3 bases, and 10 bases lay in between. This CDR3 has 13 residues. From germline, CDR1 is SNHLY and CDR2 FYNNEI. CDR3 sequence reads: CASGARDTGELFF. For the CDR3, the DNA is TGTGCCAGCGGCGCCCGGGACACCGGGGAGCTGTTTTTT. Complete variable domain (other parts from reference TRBV2 and TRBJ2-2): EPEVTQTPSHQVTQMGQEVILRCVPISNHLYFYWYRQILGQKVEFLVSFYNNEISEKSEIFDDQFSVERPDGSNFTLKIRSTKLEDSAMYFCASGARDTGELFFGEGSRLTVL.

The rearrangement uses TRBV5-6 and TRBJ2-3, with a possible D match to TRBD2 (6 bases). This CDR3 is 15 amino acids long. Germline-derived CDR1 and CDR2 are SGHDT and YYEEEE. Trimming left V 5 bases short and J 2 bases short, with 15 bases between. The DNA for the CDR3 is TGTGCCAGCAGGGGGAGGAGGGCGTTCACAGATACGCAGTATTTT. This translates into CASRGRRAFTDTQYF.

CDR3 in amino acids: CASGPARSSYEQYF. Here the CDR3 DNA reads TGTGCTAGTGGCCCGGCCAGAAGCTCCTACGAGCAGTACTTC. The rearrangement uses TRBV12-5 and TRBJ2-7; no firm D call. The CDR3 has 14 residues. The V end lost 6 bases, the J end lost 0 bases, and 12 bases lay between the germline ends. CDR1 and CDR2 (germline): LGHNT, FRNRAP.

The chain carries TRBV7-8 and TRBJ2-3; no firm D call. CDR3 length: 17 residues. V was pared by 1 base and J by 2 bases, with 16 bases between. Germline CDR1 SGHVS, CDR2 FQNEAQ. The CDR3 DNA is TGTGCCAGCAGCTTAGTCCGGATCCCTTCAAACACAGATACGCAGTATTTT. Its translation: CASSLVRIPSNTDTQYF.

This chain links TRBV5-1 with TRBJ1-1; 9 bases fit TRBD1. Germline V gene sequence: CDR1 SGHRS, CDR2 YFSETQ. Trimming at V came to 4 bases and at J to 10 bases, leaving 14 bases not matched to a gene. This CDR3 is 15 amino acids long. The CDR3 spells CASSDYLDRGVRAFF. DNA for the CDR3: TGCGCCAGCAGCGACTATCTGGACAGGGGAGTTCGAGCTTTCTTT.

This clone was recorded only once. The J gene is TRBJ1-5, the V gene TRBV5-4; a weak D match, TRBD1 (5 bases). Trimming left V 4 bases short and J 6 bases short, with 11 bases between. Germline V gene sequence: CDR1 SGHNT, CDR2 YYREEE (reference sequence). The CDR3 consists of 13 residues. The CDR3 reads CASSPGRGQPQHF. The CDR3 nucleotides are TGTGCCAGCAGCCCAGGGAGAGGTCAGCCCCAGCATTTT. The full variable domain, in which reference TRBV5-4 and TRBJ1-5 provide the parts outside the CDR3, is ETGVTQSPTHLIKTRGQQVTLRCSSQSGHNTVSWYQQALGQGPQFIFQYYREEENGRGNFPPRFSGLQFPNYSSELNVNALELDDSALYLCASSPGRGQPQHFGDGTRLSIL.

The V and J genes are TRBV12-5 and TRBJ2-1; possible D gene TRBD2, 5 bases. The CDR3 length is 12 residues. Germline CDR1 and CDR2: LGHNT and FRNRAP. V lost 6 bases to trimming and J lost 4 bases, with 7 bases between them. Here the CDR3 reads CASGRGYNEQFF. CDR3 in DNA: TGTGCTAGTGGACGAGGGTACAATGAGCAGTTCTTC.

In this sample, this clone is medium-sized. This chain connects TRBV21-1 to TRBJ2-7; the D call in the table, TRBD1, was not verified against the DNA. TRBV21-1 is listed as a pseudogene. The CDR3 has 15 residues. The DNA for the CDR3 is TGTGCCAGCAGCAAGCGCGGGACAGGGAGCAGCGAGCAGTACTTC. The encoded protein is CASSKRGTGSSEQYF.

The V and J genes are TRBV6-5 and TRBJ1-2; D gene uncertain. V lost 6 bases, J lost 2 bases, and 13 bases lay in between. This CDR3 spans 14 amino acids. CDR1 MNHEY and CDR2 SVGAGI come from the germline V gene. CDR3 in amino acids: CASREAGLNYGYTF. The CDR3 nucleotides are TGTGCCAGCAGGGAGGCAGGCCTAAACTATGGCTACACCTTC.